These 21 T cell receptor beta chains were all obtained from the same sample, sequenced in a study of blood T cell repertoires in COVID-19. Profiling relied on immunoSEQ multiplex PCR, and the TCRdb table lists in-frame clones only, not all of them. The sample lists over 80,000 clones, approximately 89% occurring once. Sequencing used peripheral blood. The receptors stem from a human donor in a cohort sampled during active COVID-19.

The chain links TRBV12-3 or TRBV12-4 to TRBJ2-1; the match to TRBD2 covers 8 bases. This CDR3 is 13 amino acids long. V was clipped by 8 bases and J by 8 bases; unmatched bases: 8. Here the CDR3 reads CASGAGGYDEQFF. The CDR3 DNA sequence: TGTGCCAGCGGGGCGGGAGGTTACGATGAGCAGTTCTTC.

This rearrangement joins TRBV5-4 to TRBJ1-1; D perhaps matches TRBD1 (6 bases). The CDR3 totals 14 residues. The germline V gene has CDR1 SGHNT and CDR2 YYREEE (reference sequence). V lost 0 bases to trimming and J lost 10 bases, with 16 bases between them. The CDR3 loop reads CASSLAVRGARAFF. DNA for the CDR3: TGTGCCAGCAGCTTGGCTGTTCGGGGGGCGAGAGCTTTCTTT.

CDR3 nucleotides: TGTGCCAGCAGCCCTTCGGGACTAGCGGACGCCAAAAACATTCAGTACTTC. It encodes CASSPSGLADAKNIQYF. This chain uses TRBV14 with TRBJ2-4; TRBD2 matches at 11 bases. Germline V lookup: CDR1 SGHDN, CDR2 FVKESK. The CDR3 contains 17 residues. V lost 4 bases and J lost 1; bases outside the gene matches: 6.

The chain is built from TRBV6-2 or TRBV6-3 and TRBJ2-1, with 12 bases lining up with TRBD2. This CDR3 region has 14 residues. The junction had 2 bases not matched to a gene; V was cut back by 5 bases and J by 6 bases. Germline CDR1 MNHEY, CDR2 SVGEGT. Here the CDR3 reads CASSRTSGANEQFF. The CDR3 coding sequence is TGTGCCAGCAGTAGGACTAGCGGGGCCAATGAGCAGTTCTTC.

The CDR3 coding sequence is TGTGCCAGCAGCTTAGCCTCAGGGATCTATGGCTACACCTTC. It codes for CASSLASGIYGYTF. The chain joins TRBV11-2 to TRBJ1-2; possibly TRBD1 for D (5 bases). The CDR3 contains 14 residues. Per germline, CDR1 SGHAT and CDR2 FQNNGV. Trimming pared 1 base from V and 4 bases from J, leaving 10 bases between.

J is TRBJ2-7 and V is TRBV5-1; 11 positions match TRBD2. Per germline, CDR1 SGHRS and CDR2 YFSETQ. CDR3 length equals 14 residues. V shed 6 bases, J shed 4 bases, and the junction held 6 bases outside the gene matches. The CDR3 region has the DNA TGCGCCAGCACCCTAACTAGCGGGAGATACGAGCAGTACTTC. As protein: CASTLTSGRYEQYF.

The chain joins TRBV7-6 to TRBJ2-5, with TRBD1 identical over 8 bases. From germline, CDR1 is SGHVS and CDR2 FNYEAQ. Germline trimming cut 2 bases from V and 4 bases from J; bases unmatched to any gene: 9. There are 16 residues in the CDR3. The CDR3 DNA reads TGTGCCAGCAGCTTATCAGGGGGCTTTGGTAGAGAGACCCAGTACTTC. This gives the protein CASSLSGGFGRETQYF.

V and J are TRBV28 and TRBJ2-7; TRBD2 agrees at 12 bases. In germline, CDR1 is MDHEN, CDR2 SYDVKM. V lost 1 base to trimming and J lost 2 bases; unmatched junction nucleotides: 18. The CDR3 runs to 21 residues. CDR3 loop: CASSLSLRLAGDPRNTYEQYF. CDR3 sequence (DNA): TGTGCCAGCAGTTTATCCCTTAGACTAGCGGGAGACCCGAGGAATACCTACGAGCAGTACTTC.

This chain uses TRBV5-1 with TRBJ2-7; D remains unclear. Per germline, CDR1 SGHRS and CDR2 YFSETQ. The CDR3 runs 14 residues. V lost 0 bases to trimming and J lost 1 base, with 8 bases between them. The CDR3 nucleotides read TGCGCCAGCAGCTTGGGAGTCACTTCCTACGAGCAGTACTTC. Amino acid sequence: CASSLGVTSYEQYF.

Only one count was recorded for this clone. The V and J genes are TRBV18 and TRBJ2-1, with 10 bases matching TRBD2. V shed 3 bases, J shed 4 bases, and the junction held 6 bases outside the gene matches. Germline-derived CDR1 and CDR2 are KGHSH and LQKENI. The CDR3 loop spans 16 amino acids. Here the CDR3 DNA reads TGTGCCAGCTCACCGCCTAGCGGGAGTTCTTACAATGAGCAGTTCTTC. It encodes CASSPPSGSSYNEQFF.

The V gene is TRBV28, the J gene TRBJ1-5, with 10 positions matching TRBD1. Germline CDR1 MDHEN, CDR2 SYDVKM. J gave up 9 bases and V 3 bases, and 11 bases lay outside the gene matches. This CDR3 is built from 16 residues. The CDR3 reads CASSLLGTGTGVPQHF. CDR3 nucleotide sequence: TGTGCCAGCAGTTTGCTCGGCACCGGGACAGGGGTGCCCCAGCATTTT.

The chain has TRBV28 and TRBJ2-5, with 7 bases that match TRBD2. The CDR3 has 12 residues. CDR1 is MDHEN, CDR2 SYDVKM, per germline. V dropped 6 bases and J dropped 7; count of bases not matched to a gene: 5. The CDR3 DNA follows: TGTGCCAGCAGGGGGGGGGTAGGGACCCAGTACTTC. Residues: CASRGGVGTQYF.

The V and J genes are TRBV7-2 and TRBJ1-2, with 8 bases fitting TRBD1. The CDR3 covers 14 residues. Germline CDR1 SGHTA, CDR2 FQGNSA. The V segment lost 8 bases and the J segment 8 bases; nucleotides outside the gene matches: 13. CDR3 in amino acids: CASGGQGSVYGYTF. The CDR3 coding sequence is TGTGCCAGCGGCGGACAGGGTTCAGTCTACGGCTACACCTTC.

The rearrangement joins TRBV28 to TRBJ1-1, with 7 bases identical to TRBD1. CDR3 length: 14 amino acids. V trimming: 4 bases; J trimming: 0 bases; junction bases outside the gene matches: 2. Germline V lookup: CDR1 MDHEN, CDR2 SYDVKM. CDR3: CASSSDRVNTEAFF. As DNA, the CDR3 is TGTGCCAGCAGTTCAGACAGGGTGAACACTGAAGCTTTCTTT.

The rearrangement links TRBV5-4 to TRBJ1-4; perhaps TRBD1 as D (5 bases). There are 17 residues in the CDR3. Looked up from germline, CDR1 is SGHNT and CDR2 is YYREEE (reference sequence). Trimming cost V 0 bases and J 0 bases, with 12 bases left between them. The CDR3 spells CASSLAAGLATNEKLFF. For the CDR3, the DNA is TGTGCCAGCAGCTTGGCTGCAGGGCTTGCAACTAATGAAAAACTGTTTTTT.

The gene calls are TRBV29-1 and TRBJ2-3, with D possibly matching TRBD1 (6 bases). The germline gives CDR1 SQVTM, CDR2 ANQGSEA. Between the trimmed V and J ends, which lost 7 bases and 2 bases, there was a span of 16 bases. The CDR3 loop spans 14 amino acids. CDR3 residues: CSARFGGVTDTQYF. The CDR3 nucleotides are TGCAGCGCCCGCTTTGGGGGCGTCACAGATACGCAGTATTTT.

This clone showed up just a few times. The rearrangement joins TRBV3-1 (or the pseudogene TRBV3-2) to TRBJ2-1, with TRBD1 matching 7 bases. Trimming at V came to 0 bases and at J to 1 base, leaving 6 bases not matched to a gene. CDR3 size: 17 residues. Germline V gives CDR1 LGHDT, CDR2 YNNKEL (reference sequence). Here the CDR3 reads CASSQEPMDRSYNEQFF. DNA of the CDR3: TGTGCCAGCAGCCAAGAGCCCATGGACAGGTCCTACAATGAGCAGTTCTTC.

The rearrangement uses TRBV10-3 and TRBJ2-3; a weak D match, TRBD2 (6 bases). There are 16 residues in the CDR3. Trimming left V 3 bases short and J 0 bases short, with 13 bases between. CDR1 is ENHRY and CDR2 is SYGVKD in the germline V gene. The CDR3 spells CAISDVGGRSTDTQYF. The DNA for the CDR3 is TGTGCCATCAGTGATGTGGGAGGACGTAGCACAGATACGCAGTATTTT.

This clone was detected a few times. The J gene is TRBJ2-2, the V gene TRBV18, with 14 nucleotides matching TRBD2. Germline-derived CDR1 and CDR2 are KGHSH and LQKENI. The CDR3 sequence is 15 residues long. V dropped 5 bases and J dropped 6; count of bases not matched to a gene: 2. CDR3 nucleotide sequence: TGTGCCAGCTCAAGGACTAGCGGGAGGCCCGGGGAGCTGTTTTTT. This codes for CASSRTSGRPGELFF.

The V and J genes are TRBV3-1 (or the pseudogene TRBV3-2) and TRBJ1-6; the D gene is possibly TRBD1 (5 bases). CDR1 is LGHDT and CDR2 is YNNKEL in the germline V gene (reference sequence). The V gene lost 4 bases and the J gene lost 5 bases, with 9 bases spanning the gap. This CDR3 is 14 amino acids long. The CDR3 bases are TGTGCCAGCAGCCCTCGACAGAATAATTCACCCCTCCACTTT. It encodes CASSPRQNNSPLHF.

The J gene is TRBJ1-5, the V gene TRBV6-5; 8 bases are shared with TRBD1. CDR3 size: 12 residues. The germline V gene encodes CDR1 MNHEY and CDR2 SVGAGI. Trimming took 6 bases from V and 7 from J; bases not matched to a gene: 2. The CDR3 sequence: CASSRQGQPQHF. CDR3 bases: TGTGCCAGCAGCAGACAGGGGCAGCCCCAGCATTTT.